This T cell receptor (beta chain) originates from a study of identical twins. Each CDR3 protein gets one entry after TCRdb re-called the 5' RACE reads with MiXCR. The sample consists of under 800,000 distinct CDR3 sequences, approximately 21% of them appearing once. Germline-derived CDR1 and CDR2 are MNHNS and SASEGT. The CDR3 length is 16 residues. Trimming shortened V by 11 bases and J by 10 bases, and 30 bases separated the two germline ends. The same data also went into a second study, on T cells expressing NK-cell markers. From that report: Among eight sequenced donors, seven carried HCMV seropositivity while one was seronegative.

The TCR comes from a woman under 30 in good health. What was sequenced was PBMCs. V is TRBV6-1 and J is TRBJ2-1, with unresolved D. CDR3 bases: TGTGCCGGCGCCGAAGAGGCCGACTCCAAAACACGGGAGCAGTTCTTC. Its translation is CAGAEEADSKTREQFF.